Each of the 5 T cell receptor beta chains below was sequenced from the same sample in a study of blood T cell repertoires in COVID-19. Assay: immunoSEQ multiplex PCR; the TCRdb copy retains only in-frame clones and omits some. This table has roughly 90,000 clones, around 80% appearing once. Sequencing was carried out using peripheral blood. These receptor sequences come from a woman older than 75 with active or convalescent COVID-19.

This chain joins TRBV2 and TRBJ1-2; 8 nucleotides agree with TRBD1. V gave up 2 bases and J gave up 4 bases; unmatched junction bases: 3. This CDR3 is 14 amino acids long. Looked up from germline, CDR1 is SNHLY and CDR2 is FYNNEI. In DNA form, the CDR3 reads TGTGCCAGCAGTGAATCCAGGGGGCTCTATGGCTACACCTTC. Its protein is CASSESRGLYGYTF.

A few counts support this clone. The chain uses TRBV5-1 and TRBJ2-3; maybe TRBD1 (5 bases). V was trimmed by 5 bases and J by 1 base, leaving 11 bases between them. The CDR3 is made up of 14 amino acids. Germline CDR1 SGHRS, CDR2 YFSETQ. The CDR3 loop is CASRRGPGTDTQYF. The CDR3 nucleotides are TGCGCCAGCAGAAGGGGCCCGGGCACAGATACGCAGTATTTT.

The rearrangement links TRBV5-4 to TRBJ2-3, with 7 positions matching TRBD1. Germline V gene data show CDR1 as SGHNT and CDR2 as YYREEE (reference sequence). V lost 2 bases and J lost 3; bases outside the gene matches: 6. The length of the CDR3 is 15 residues. CDR3 protein: CASSLDRVGTDTQYF. For the CDR3, the DNA is TGTGCCAGCAGCTTAGACAGGGTAGGGACAGATACGCAGTATTTT.

This rearrangement joins TRBV25-1 to TRBJ2-7; D may be TRBD1 (5 bases). Germline-derived CDR1 and CDR2 are MGHDK and SYGVNS. The germline V and J ends were trimmed by 2 bases and 3 bases, with 11 bases remaining between them. The CDR3 totals 14 residues. CDR3 region: CASSEEKGYYEQYF. The DNA for the CDR3 is TGTGCCAGCAGTGAAGAGAAGGGGTACTACGAGCAGTACTTC.

V and J are TRBV7-9 and TRBJ1-5; the D gene is possibly TRBD1 (5 bases). Germline lookup yields CDR1 SEHNR and CDR2 FQNEAQ (reference sequence). V was cut by 7 bases and J by 5 bases, with 12 bases left in between. This CDR3 spans 13 amino acids. CDR3 amino acids: CASTSGGYQPQHF. The CDR3 DNA sequence: TGTGCCAGCACCAGTGGGGGGTATCAGCCCCAGCATTTT.